Listed below are T cell receptor beta chains from one sample, sequenced in a study of graft-versus-host responses after intestinal transplantation. No antigen has been assigned to these receptors. TCRdb's table, derived via immunoSEQ multiplex PCR, lists solely in-frame clones and lacks some. The table lists 75,000 to 100,000 clones, 80% to 95% of them singletons, with roughly 0.17% in the top ten. The sequenced sample was unstimulated CD4+ T cells sorted from spleen or lymph node cells, obtained before intestinal transplant. Receptor source: a human donor who received an intestinal transplant. Both conserved end residues are part of each CDR3.

CDR3 protein	V gene	J gene
CASSEFGGVGELFF	TRBV25-1	TRBJ2-2
CASTPHRGMETQYF	TRBV27	TRBJ2-5
CASSPGGPWGGYTF	TRBV11-3	TRBJ1-2
CASSELGVSYNEQFF	TRBV2	TRBJ2-1
CASSMRLADHYEQYF	TRBV19	TRBJ2-7
CASGGGHEQFF	TRBV6-6	TRBJ2-1
CASTPSGTEITYEQYF	TRBV28	TRBJ2-7
CAGGLRTGAHEQYF	TRBV5-3	TRBJ2-7
CASSELAGGGTDTQYF	TRBV6-1	TRBJ2-3
CASSLGLAAYNEQFF	TRBV19	TRBJ2-1
CASSSDFYEQYF	TRBV5-4	TRBJ2-7
CASSLATSGIVGASYEQYF	TRBV5-1	TRBJ2-7
CASKQGVATGDRITMNTEAFF	TRBV5-1	TRBJ1-1
CASSPADTTLEQYF	TRBV7-3	TRBJ2-7
CASSSRGLAGGPSSGELFF	TRBV5-8	TRBJ2-2
CAISTQGPGETQYF	TRBV10-3	TRBJ2-5
CASSLGTEQIAYEQYF	TRBV5-6	TRBJ2-7
CASSRYRENQPQHF	TRBV4-2	TRBJ1-5
CASSYGQGVRTDTQYF	TRBV5-1	TRBJ2-3
CASSLTMAGVRGEQYF	TRBV11-2	TRBJ2-7
CASSRQGLDYGYTF	TRBV4-1	TRBJ1-2
CAWWGLFTGELFF	TRBV30	TRBJ2-2
CASRPPRGGRGTGELFF	TRBV12-2	TRBJ2-2
CASSLRAGYGETQYF	TRBV5-4	TRBJ2-5
CASSRGSGANVLTF	TRBV11-2	TRBJ2-6
CASSQDPQAYEQYF	TRBV4-1	TRBJ2-7
CASSRSYTDTQYF	TRBV7-2	TRBJ2-3
CASREQGALSYEQYF	TRBV6-5	TRBJ2-7
CASSSGQGRGEKLFF	TRBV5-1	TRBJ1-4
CASSRQGFYEQYF	TRBV6-5	TRBJ2-7
CASSSGTGYEKLFF	TRBV5-1	TRBJ1-4
CASSYPLEPQHF	TRBV6-6	TRBJ1-5
CASSFSAGRPPQHF	TRBV28	TRBJ1-5
CASSVSQRSYEQYF	TRBV6-1	TRBJ2-7
CASSLRQDSYEQYF	TRBV5-1	TRBJ2-7